This TCR beta chain was captured in a study of vaccination and CD4 T cells after COVID-19. Across the study: Convalescent cases consisted of six males and four females, of whom two were Hispanic. A median of around 110 days (range 35 to 161) separated diagnosis from post-COVID sampling.

TCRdb fed the PCR reads into MiXCR, producing one record per CDR3 protein. The table shows 20,000 to 25,000 distinct CDR3 sequences, with about 58% occurring only once. V gave up 5 bases and J gave up 7 bases, with 12 bases separating them. Germline CDR1 SNHLY, CDR2 FYNNEI. The CDR3 sequence is 13 residues long. This clonotype was seen more than once but under ten times. What it binds is unknown. Study-level results: Spike mono-reactivity held for 304 of 307 vaccine-specific clones in convalescent patients. Median counts of SARS-CoV-2-reactive clonotypes increased from around 21 to 38; this difference was not significant.

The TCR sequence derives from a human donor who had recovered from COVID-19. The chain uses TRBV2 and TRBJ2-1, with D perhaps assigned TRBD1 or TRBD2 (5 bases each). Sequenced here: CD4+ T cells from blood, sampled before SARS-CoV-2 vaccination. CDR3 amino acids: CASSRDGGNEQFF. CDR3 coding DNA: TGTGCCAGCAGTAGGGACGGTGGGAATGAGCAGTTCTTC.